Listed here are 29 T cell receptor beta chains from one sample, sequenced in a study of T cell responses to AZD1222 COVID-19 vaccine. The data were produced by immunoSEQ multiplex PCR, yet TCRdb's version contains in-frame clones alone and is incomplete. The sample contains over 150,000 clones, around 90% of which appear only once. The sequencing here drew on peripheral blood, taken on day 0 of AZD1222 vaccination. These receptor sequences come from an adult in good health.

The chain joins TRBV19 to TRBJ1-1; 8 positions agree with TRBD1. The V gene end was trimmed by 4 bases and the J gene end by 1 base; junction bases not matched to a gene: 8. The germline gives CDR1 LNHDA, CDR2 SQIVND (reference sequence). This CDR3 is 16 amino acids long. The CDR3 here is CASSTGAGGWNTEAFF. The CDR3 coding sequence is TGTGCCAGTAGTACTGGGGCAGGGGGCTGGAACACTGAAGCTTTCTTT.

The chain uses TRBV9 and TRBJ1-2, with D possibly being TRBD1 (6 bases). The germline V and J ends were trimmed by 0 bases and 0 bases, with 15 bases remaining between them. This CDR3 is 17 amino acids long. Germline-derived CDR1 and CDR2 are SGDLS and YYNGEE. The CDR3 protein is CASSVVQNRVTNYGYTF. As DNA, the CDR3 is TGTGCCAGCAGCGTAGTACAGAACAGGGTAACTAACTATGGCTACACCTTC. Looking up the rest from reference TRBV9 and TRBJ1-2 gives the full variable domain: DSGVTQTPKHLITATGQRVTLRCSPRSGDLSVYWYQQSLDQGLQFLIQYYNGEERAKGNILERFSAQQFPDLHSELNLSSLELGDSALYFCASSVVQNRVTNYGYTFGSGTRLTVV.

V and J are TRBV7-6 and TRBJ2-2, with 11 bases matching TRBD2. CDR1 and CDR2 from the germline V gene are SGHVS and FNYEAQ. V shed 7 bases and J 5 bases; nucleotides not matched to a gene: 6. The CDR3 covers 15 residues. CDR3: CASTLGTSGTGELFF. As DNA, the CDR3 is TGTGCCAGCACCCTCGGGACTAGCGGAACCGGGGAGCTGTTTTTT. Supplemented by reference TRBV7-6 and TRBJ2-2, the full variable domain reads GAGVSQSPRYKVTKRGQDVALRCDPISGHVSLYWYRQALGQGPEFLTYFNYEAQQDKSGLPNDRFSAERPEGSISTLTIQRTEQRDSAMYRCASTLGTSGTGELFFGEGSRLTVL.

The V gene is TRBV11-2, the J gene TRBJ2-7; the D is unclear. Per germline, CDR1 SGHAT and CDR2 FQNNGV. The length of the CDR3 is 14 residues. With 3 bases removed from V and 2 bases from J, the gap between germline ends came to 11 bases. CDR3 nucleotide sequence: TGTGCCAGCAGCTTCGGTCACGGACCCTACGAGCAGTACTTC. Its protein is CASSFGHGPYEQYF.

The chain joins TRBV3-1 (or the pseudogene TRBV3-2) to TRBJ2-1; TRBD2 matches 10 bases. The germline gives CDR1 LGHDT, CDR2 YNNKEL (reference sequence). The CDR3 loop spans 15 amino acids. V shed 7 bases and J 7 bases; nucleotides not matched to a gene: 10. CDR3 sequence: CASTISGRKGNEQFF. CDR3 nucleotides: TGTGCCAGCACCATTAGCGGGAGGAAGGGAAATGAGCAGTTCTTC.

The CDR3 nucleotides are TGTGCCAGCTCCCGTCAGGAAGGGTCAACTATTGGCTACACCTTC. It is translated as CASSRQEGSTIGYTF. This sequence joins TRBV18 and TRBJ1-2; D is unclear. Per germline, CDR1 KGHSH and CDR2 LQKENI. V shed 6 bases and J shed 7 bases, with 21 bases lying between them. CDR3 length: 15 residues.

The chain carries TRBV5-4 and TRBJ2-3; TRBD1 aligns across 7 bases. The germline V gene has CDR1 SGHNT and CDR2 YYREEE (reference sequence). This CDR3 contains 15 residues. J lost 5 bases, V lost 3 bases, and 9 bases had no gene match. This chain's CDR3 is CASSYDRDLVDTQYF. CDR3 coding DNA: TGTGCCAGCAGCTACGACAGGGATCTAGTAGATACGCAGTATTTT.

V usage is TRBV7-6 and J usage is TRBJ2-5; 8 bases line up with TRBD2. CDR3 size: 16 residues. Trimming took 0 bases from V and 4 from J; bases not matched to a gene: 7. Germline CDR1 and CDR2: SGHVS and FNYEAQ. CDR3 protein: CASSLAAGGGGETQYF. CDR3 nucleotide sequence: TGTGCCAGCAGCTTAGCGGCGGGAGGTGGAGGAGAGACCCAGTACTTC.

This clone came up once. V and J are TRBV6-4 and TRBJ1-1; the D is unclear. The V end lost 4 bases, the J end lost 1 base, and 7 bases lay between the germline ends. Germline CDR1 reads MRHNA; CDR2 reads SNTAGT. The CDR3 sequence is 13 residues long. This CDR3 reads CASSVLWNTEAFF. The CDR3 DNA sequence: TGTGCCAGCAGTGTCCTCTGGAACACTGAAGCTTTCTTT.

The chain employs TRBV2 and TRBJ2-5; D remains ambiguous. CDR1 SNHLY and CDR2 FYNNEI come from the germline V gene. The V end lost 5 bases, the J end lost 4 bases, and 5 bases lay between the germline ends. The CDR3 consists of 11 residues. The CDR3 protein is CASSLTETQYF. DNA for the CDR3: TGTGCCAGCAGTCTTACAGAGACCCAGTACTTC.

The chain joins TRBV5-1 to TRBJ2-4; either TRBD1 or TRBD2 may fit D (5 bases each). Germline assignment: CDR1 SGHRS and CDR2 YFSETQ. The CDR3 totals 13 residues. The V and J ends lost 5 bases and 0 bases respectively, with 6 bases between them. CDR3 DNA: TGCGCCAGCAGGGGGGTAGCCAAAAACATTCAGTACTTC. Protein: CASRGVAKNIQYF.

This CDR3 reads CASSRHSGANVLTF. CDR3 DNA: TGTGCCAGCAGCAGGCACTCTGGGGCCAACGTCCTGACTTTC. The chain uses TRBV5-8 and TRBJ2-6; D unclear. Germline loops: CDR1 SGHTS, CDR2 YDEGEE. CDR3 size: 14 residues. Trimming pared 4 bases from V and 0 bases from J, leaving 5 bases between.

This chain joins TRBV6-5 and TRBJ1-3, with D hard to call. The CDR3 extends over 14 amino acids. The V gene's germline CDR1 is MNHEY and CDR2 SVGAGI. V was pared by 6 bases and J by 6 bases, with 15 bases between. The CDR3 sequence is CASRAGEWENTIYF. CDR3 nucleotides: TGTGCCAGCAGGGCAGGCGAGTGGGAAAACACCATATATTTT.

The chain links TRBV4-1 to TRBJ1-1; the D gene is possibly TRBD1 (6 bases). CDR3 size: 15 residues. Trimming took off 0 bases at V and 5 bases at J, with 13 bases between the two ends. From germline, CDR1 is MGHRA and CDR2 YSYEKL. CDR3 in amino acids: CASSQEPGARTEAFF. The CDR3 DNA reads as TGCGCCAGCAGCCAAGAACCGGGGGCGCGGACTGAAGCTTTCTTT.

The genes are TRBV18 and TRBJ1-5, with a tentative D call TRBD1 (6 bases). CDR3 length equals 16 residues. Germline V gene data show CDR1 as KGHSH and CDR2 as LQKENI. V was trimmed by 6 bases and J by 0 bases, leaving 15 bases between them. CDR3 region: CASSPNGQNSNQPQHF. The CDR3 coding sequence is TGTGCCAGCTCCCCCAATGGACAGAATAGCAATCAGCCCCAGCATTTT.

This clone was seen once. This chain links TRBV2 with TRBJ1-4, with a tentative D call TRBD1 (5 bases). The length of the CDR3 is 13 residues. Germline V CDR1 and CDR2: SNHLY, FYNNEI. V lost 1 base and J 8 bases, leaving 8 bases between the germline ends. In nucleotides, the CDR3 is TGTGCCAGCAGTGAAGGGGAGGGGGAAAAACTGTTTTTT. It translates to CASSEGEGEKLFF. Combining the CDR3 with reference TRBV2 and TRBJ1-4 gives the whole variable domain EPEVTQTPSHQVTQMGQEVILRCVPISNHLYFYWYRQILGQKVEFLVSFYNNEISEKSEIFDDQFSVERPDGSNFTLKIRSTKLEDSAMYFCASSEGEGEKLFFGSGTQLSVL.

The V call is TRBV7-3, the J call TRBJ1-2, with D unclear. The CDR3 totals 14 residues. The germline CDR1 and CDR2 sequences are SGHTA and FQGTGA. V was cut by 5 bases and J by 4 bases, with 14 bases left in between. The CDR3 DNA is TGTGCCAGCAGCCAGACCCCCGGGCCCTATGGCTACACCTTC. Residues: CASSQTPGPYGYTF.

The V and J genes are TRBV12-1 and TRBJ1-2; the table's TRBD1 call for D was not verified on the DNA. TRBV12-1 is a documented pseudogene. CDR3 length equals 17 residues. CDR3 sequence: CASSFGTGGTELRGYTF. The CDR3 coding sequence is TGTGCCAGCAGCTTCGGGACAGGCGGGACCGAACTGAGGGGCTACACCTTC.

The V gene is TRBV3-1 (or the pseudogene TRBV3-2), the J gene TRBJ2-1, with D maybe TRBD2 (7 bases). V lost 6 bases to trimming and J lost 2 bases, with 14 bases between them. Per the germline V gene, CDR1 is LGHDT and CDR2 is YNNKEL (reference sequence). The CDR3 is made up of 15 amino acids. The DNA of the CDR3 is TGTGCCAGCAGTCGGGGGCGGGAGCCCTACAATGAGCAGTTCTTC. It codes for CASSRGREPYNEQFF.

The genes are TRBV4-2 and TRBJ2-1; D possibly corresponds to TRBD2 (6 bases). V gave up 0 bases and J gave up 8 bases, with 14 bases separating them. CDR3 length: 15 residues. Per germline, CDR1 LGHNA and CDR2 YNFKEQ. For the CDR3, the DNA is TGTGCCAGCAGCCAAGATACCACGGAGGGCTATGAGCAGTTCTTC. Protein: CASSQDTTEGYEQFF.

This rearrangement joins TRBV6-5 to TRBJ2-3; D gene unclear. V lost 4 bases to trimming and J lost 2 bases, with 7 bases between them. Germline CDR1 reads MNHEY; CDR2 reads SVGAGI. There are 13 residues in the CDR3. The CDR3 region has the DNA TGTGCCAGCAGTTCCCCTTCCACAGATACGCAGTATTTT. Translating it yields CASSSPSTDTQYF.

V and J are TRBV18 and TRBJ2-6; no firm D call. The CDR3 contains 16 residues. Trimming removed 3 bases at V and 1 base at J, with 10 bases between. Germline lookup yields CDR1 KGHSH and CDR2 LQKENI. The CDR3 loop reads CASSPIIGSGANVLTF. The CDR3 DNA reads TGTGCCAGCTCACCCATTATCGGATCTGGGGCCAACGTCCTGACTTTC.

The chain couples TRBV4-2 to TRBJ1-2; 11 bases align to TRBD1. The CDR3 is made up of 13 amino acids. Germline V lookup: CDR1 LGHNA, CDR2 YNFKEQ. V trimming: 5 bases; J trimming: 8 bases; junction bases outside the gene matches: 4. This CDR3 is CASSGQGARGYTF. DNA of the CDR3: TGTGCCAGCAGCGGACAGGGGGCGCGAGGCTACACCTTC.

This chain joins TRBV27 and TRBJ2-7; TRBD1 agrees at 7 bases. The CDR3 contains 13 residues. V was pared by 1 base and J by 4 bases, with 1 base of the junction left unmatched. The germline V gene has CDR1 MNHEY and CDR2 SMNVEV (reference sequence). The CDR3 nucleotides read TGTGCCAGCAGTTTATGGGGACAGTACGAGCAGTACTTC. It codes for CASSLWGQYEQYF.

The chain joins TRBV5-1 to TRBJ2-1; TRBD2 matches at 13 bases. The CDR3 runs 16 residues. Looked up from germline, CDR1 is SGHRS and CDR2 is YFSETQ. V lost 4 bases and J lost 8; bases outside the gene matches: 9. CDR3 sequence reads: CASSQGLAGVRYEQFF. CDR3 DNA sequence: TGCGCCAGCAGCCAAGGACTAGCGGGAGTTCGGTATGAGCAGTTCTTC. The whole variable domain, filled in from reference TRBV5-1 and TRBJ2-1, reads KAGVTQTPRYLIKTRGQQVTLSCSPISGHRSVSWYQQTPGQGLQFLFEYFSETQRNKGNFPGRFSGRQFSNSRSEMNVSTLELGDSALYLCASSQGLAGVRYEQFFGPGTRLTVL.

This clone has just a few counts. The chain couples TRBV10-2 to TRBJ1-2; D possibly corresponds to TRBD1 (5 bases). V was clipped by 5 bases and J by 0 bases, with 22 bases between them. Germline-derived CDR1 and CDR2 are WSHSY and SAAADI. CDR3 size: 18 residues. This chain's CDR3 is CASSSQDPLDAANYGYTF. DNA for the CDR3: TGCGCCAGCAGTTCACAGGACCCCTTGGATGCAGCTAACTATGGCTACACCTTC.

The CDR3 DNA follows: TGTGCCAGCTCACTTCAAAGAGACAGGGCCCACGAGCAGTACTTC. Translated: CASSLQRDRAHEQYF. The V gene is TRBV18, the J gene TRBJ2-7, with TRBD1 identical over 7 bases. Germline values: CDR1 KGHSH, CDR2 LQKENI. Trimming took 4 bases from V and 5 from J; bases not matched to a gene: 11. The CDR3 length is 15 residues.

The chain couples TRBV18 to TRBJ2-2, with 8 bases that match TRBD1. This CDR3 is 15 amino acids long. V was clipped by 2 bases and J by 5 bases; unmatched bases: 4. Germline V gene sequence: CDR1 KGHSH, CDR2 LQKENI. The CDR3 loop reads CASSPIGTGTGELFF. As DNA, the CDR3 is TGTGCCAGCTCACCAATTGGGACAGGAACCGGGGAGCTGTTTTTT. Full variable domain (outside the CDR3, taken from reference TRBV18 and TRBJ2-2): NAGVMQNPRHLVRRRGQEARLRCSPMKGHSHVYWYRQLPEEGLKFMVYLQKENIIDESGMPKERFSAEFPKEGPSILRIQQVVRGDSAAYFCASSPIGTGTGELFFGEGSRLTVL.

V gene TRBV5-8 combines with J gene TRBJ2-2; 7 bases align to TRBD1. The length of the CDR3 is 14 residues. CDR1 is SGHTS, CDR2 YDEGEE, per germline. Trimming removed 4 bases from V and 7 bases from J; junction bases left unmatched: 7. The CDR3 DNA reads TGTGCCAGCAGCCGGCGCACAGGGGTCGGGGAGCTGTTTTTT. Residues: CASSRRTGVGELFF.